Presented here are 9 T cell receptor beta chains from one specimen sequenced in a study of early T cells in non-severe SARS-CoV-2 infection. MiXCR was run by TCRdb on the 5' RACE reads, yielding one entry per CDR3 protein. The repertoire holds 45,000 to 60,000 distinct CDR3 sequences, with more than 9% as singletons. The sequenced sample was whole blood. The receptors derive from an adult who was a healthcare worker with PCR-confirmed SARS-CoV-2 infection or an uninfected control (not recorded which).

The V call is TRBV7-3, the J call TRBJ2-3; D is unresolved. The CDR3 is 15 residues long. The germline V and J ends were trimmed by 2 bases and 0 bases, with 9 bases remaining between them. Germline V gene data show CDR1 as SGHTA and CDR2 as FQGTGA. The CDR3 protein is CASSLLDGSTDTQYF. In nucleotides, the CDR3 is TGTGCCAGCAGCTTACTGGACGGAAGCACAGATACGCAGTATTTT.

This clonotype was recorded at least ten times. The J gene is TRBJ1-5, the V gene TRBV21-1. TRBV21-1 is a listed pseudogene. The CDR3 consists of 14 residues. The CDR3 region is CASSKPAGDQPQHF. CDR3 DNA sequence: TGTGCCAGCAGCAAACCAGCGGGTGATCAGCCCCAGCATTTT.

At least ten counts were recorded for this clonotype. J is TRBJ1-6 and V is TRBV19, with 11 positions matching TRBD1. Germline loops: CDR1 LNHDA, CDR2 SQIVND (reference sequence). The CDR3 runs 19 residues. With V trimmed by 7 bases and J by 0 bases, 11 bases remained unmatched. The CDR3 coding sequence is TGTGCCAGTACCTCGGGAGGACAGGGGGCAAGCTCCTATAATTCACCCCTCCACTTT. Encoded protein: CASTSGGQGASSYNSPLHF.

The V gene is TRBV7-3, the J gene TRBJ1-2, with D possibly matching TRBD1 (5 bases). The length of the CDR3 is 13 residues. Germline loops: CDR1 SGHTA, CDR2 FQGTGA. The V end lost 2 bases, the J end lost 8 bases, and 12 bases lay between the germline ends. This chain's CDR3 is CASSLLPGTGYTF. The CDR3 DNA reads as TGTGCCAGCAGCTTACTCCCAGGGACCGGCTACACCTTC.

CDR3 nucleotide sequence: TGTGCCTGGAGTTACAGGGTGGCAGATACGCAGTATTTT. Translating gives CAWSYRVADTQYF. The chain joins TRBV30 to TRBJ2-3; D might be TRBD1 (6 bases). CDR3 length: 13 residues. The V gene's germline CDR1 is GTSNPN and CDR2 SVGIG (reference sequence). The V gene lost 2 bases and the J gene lost 4 bases, with 10 bases spanning the gap.

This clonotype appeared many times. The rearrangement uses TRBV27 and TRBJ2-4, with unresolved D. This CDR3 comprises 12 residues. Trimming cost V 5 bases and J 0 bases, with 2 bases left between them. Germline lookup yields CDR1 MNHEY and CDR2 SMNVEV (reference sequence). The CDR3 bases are TGTGCCAGCAGTCTAGCCAAAAACATTCAGTACTTC. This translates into CASSLAKNIQYF.

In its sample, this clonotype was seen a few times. CDR3 sequence reads: CASSYREGPYEQYF. The CDR3 nucleotides read TGTGCCAGCAGTTACCGGGAGGGCCCCTACGAGCAGTACTTC. The chain links TRBV6-2 or TRBV6-3 to TRBJ2-7, with 8 bases aligning to TRBD2. This CDR3 contains 14 residues. V trimming: 2 bases; J trimming: 2 bases; junction bases outside the gene matches: 2. Germline lookup yields CDR1 MNHEY and CDR2 SVGEGT.

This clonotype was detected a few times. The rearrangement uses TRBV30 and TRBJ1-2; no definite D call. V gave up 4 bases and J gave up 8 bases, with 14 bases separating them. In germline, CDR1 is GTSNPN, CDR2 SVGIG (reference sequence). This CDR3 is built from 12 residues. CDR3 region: CAWKLGREGYTF. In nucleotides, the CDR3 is TGTGCCTGGAAACTAGGGCGGGAAGGCTACACCTTC.

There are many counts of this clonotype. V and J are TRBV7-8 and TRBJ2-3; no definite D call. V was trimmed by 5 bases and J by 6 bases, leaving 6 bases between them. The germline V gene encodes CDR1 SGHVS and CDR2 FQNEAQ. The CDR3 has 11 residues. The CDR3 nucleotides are TGTGCCAGCAGCCCCCATGATACGCAGTATTTT. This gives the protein CASSPHDTQYF.